This T cell receptor beta chain was sequenced in a study of Ad26.COV2.S vaccination and SARS-CoV-2 variants. Treatment denoted: about 20 received Ad26.COV2.S at low or high dose, single or two shots; about 5 received placebo; per-sample allocation not given. Sampling took place 63 days after the first vaccine or placebo injection. Some clones are missing from TCRdb's copy, which holds only in-frame ones; the method was immunoSEQ multiplex PCR. The sample records over 400,000 clones, about 90% being singletons. Germline-derived CDR1 and CDR2 are GTSNPN and SVGIG (reference sequence). There are 13 residues in the CDR3. J was trimmed by 6 bases and V by 4 bases; bases with no gene match: 8.

The V and J genes are TRBV30 and TRBJ2-7, with 8 positions matching TRBD1. The sequencing used peripheral blood, collected in a trial of Ad26.COV2.S vaccine versus placebo. The source of this sequence is a person aged 18-60 years who received the Ad26.COV2.S COVID-19 vaccine or a placebo. CDR3 nucleotides: TGTGCCTGGACTGAGACAGGGGTAACCGAGCAGTACTTC. As protein: CAWTETGVTEQYF.